These T cell receptor beta chains were read from a single sample in a study of T cells after posttransplantation cyclophosphamide. The method was immunoSEQ multiplex PCR; TCRdb's version includes in-frame clones alone and lacks a portion of them. This sample carries 25,000 to 30,000 clones, none of them present only once. Sequencing was performed on PBMCs. The source of these receptors is a middle-aged man in good health, CMV-negative, and a related stem cell transplant donor. CDR3s include the opening cysteine and the closing phenylalanine or tryptophan. The D gene is left open where the match is weak. For some rows the clone size is stated as once, few or many, or as a class when expanded; others skip it.

13 | TRBJ1-2 | many | TRBD1 | TRBV4-2 | CASSRDRGYGYTF | TGTGCCAGCAGCCGAGACAGGGGCTATGGCTACACCTTC
17 | TRBJ1-1 | many | TRBD1 | TRBV4-2 | CASSQASSKGGAGEAFF | TGTGCCAGCAGCCAAGCTTCGAGTAAAGGGGGCGCGGGTGAAGCTTTCTTT
19 | TRBJ1-4 | many | TRBD1 | TRBV13 | CASSLGGIAGNTKGEKLFF | TGTGCCAGCAGCCTAGGGGGCATTGCAGGGAACACGAAAGGTGAAAAACTGTTTTTT
15 | TRBJ1-1 | . | TRBD1 | TRBV7-9 | CASSLQGARGAEAFF | TGTGCCAGCAGCCTACAGGGGGCAAGGGGCGCTGAAGCTTTCTTT
13 | TRBJ2-7 | few | TRBD2 | TRBV30 | CALGLAVSYEQYF | TGTGCCTTGGGACTAGCAGTTTCCTACGAGCAGTACTTC
15 | TRBJ2-1 | . | TRBD2 | TRBV27 | CASSLSSSGYHEQFF | TGTGCCAGCAGTTTATCGTCTAGCGGGTATCATGAGCAGTTCTTC
16 | TRBJ2-5 | . | TRBD2 | TRBV11-2 | CASSLDFRTSGETQYF | TGTGCCAGCAGCTTAGATTTCCGGACTAGCGGAGAGACCCAGTACTTC
14 | TRBJ1-2 | many | . | TRBV18 | CASSLEIRGYGYTF | TGTGCCAGCTCACTGGAGATTAGGGGCTATGGCTACACCTTC
13 | TRBJ1-1 | many | . | TRBV6-5 | CASSYYVEAEAFF | TGTGCCAGCAGTTACTACGTCGAGGCTGAAGCTTTCTTT
13 | TRBJ2-7 | many | . | TRBV4-1 | CASSHGGFYEQYF | TGCGCCAGCAGCCATGGAGGGTTTTACGAGCAGTACTTC
17 | TRBJ2-1 | many | TRBD2 | TRBV5-8 | CASSLGGTSGGYGEQFF | TGTGCCAGCAGCTTGGGGGGGACTAGCGGGGGCTACGGAGAGCAGTTCTTC
15 | TRBJ1-1 | many | . | TRBV7-9 | CASSPTRGQNTEAFF | TGTGCCAGCAGCCCAACGCGGGGCCAGAACACTGAAGCTTTCTTT
13 | TRBJ2-3 | many | TRBD1 | TRBV4-2 | CASSQGTDDTQYF | TGTGCCAGCAGCCAGGGGACAGACGATACGCAGTATTTT
12 | TRBJ1-5 | many | TRBD1 | TRBV30 | CAWSYRGQPQHF | TGTGCCTGGAGTTACAGGGGCCAGCCCCAGCATTTT
14 | TRBJ2-3 | many | . | TRBV18 | CASSPTRAPDTQYF | TGTGCCAGCTCACCAACCAGGGCCCCAGATACGCAGTATTTT
13 | TRBJ2-5 | many | . | TRBV5-1 | CASIGTPGETQYF | TGCGCCAGCATCGGGACTCCGGGGGAGACCCAGTACTTC
15 | TRBJ2-2 | many | TRBD2 | TRBV29-1 | CSVKGAGVDTGELFF | TGCAGCGTGAAGGGCGCGGGAGTAGACACCGGGGAGCTGTTTTTT
18 | TRBJ1-1 | many | TRBD1 | TRBV18 | CASSLAEQGAGWNTEAFF | TGTGCCAGCTCACTAGCCGAACAGGGGGCGGGATGGAACACTGAAGCTTTCTTT
17 | TRBJ2-6 | many | . | TRBV5-1 | CASSLYGGVSGANVLTF | TGCGCCAGCAGCTTGTACGGCGGAGTCTCTGGGGCCAACGTCCTGACTTTC
15 | TRBJ1-6 | many | TRBD1 | TRBV14 | CASSFGQGINSPLHF | TGTGCCAGCAGCTTCGGACAGGGAATTAATTCACCCCTCCACTTT
15 | TRBJ2-3 | many | TRBD1 | TRBV14 | CASSPLGQGYDTQYF | TGTGCCAGCAGCCCCTTGGGACAGGGATACGATACGCAGTATTTT
14 | TRBJ2-1 | many | . | TRBV25-1 | CASSEYKGLDEQFF | TGTGCCAGCAGTGAATATAAGGGGTTAGATGAGCAGTTCTTC
16 | TRBJ2-2 | many | . | TRBV7-2 | CASSSRGGLGTGELFF | TGTGCCAGCAGCTCTAGGGGGGGCTTGGGCACCGGGGAGCTGTTTTTT
13 | TRBJ2-5 | many | . | TRBV6-5 | CASRRGTQETQYF | TGTGCCAGCCGTAGGGGCACGCAAGAGACCCAGTACTTC
15 | TRBJ2-3 | many | . | TRBV18 | CASSHSGGATDTQYF | TGTGCCAGCTCACACTCCGGGGGAGCCACAGATACGCAGTATTTT
15 | TRBJ2-3 | many | . | TRBV5-1 | CASSRARSAGDTQYF | TGCGCCAGCAGTCGCGCAAGATCAGCGGGAGATACGCAGTATTTT
16 | TRBJ2-2 | many | . | TRBV28 | CASSPSQDSNTGELFF | TGTGCCAGCAGCCCTTCGCAGGATTCGAACACCGGGGAGCTGTTTTTT
13 | TRBJ2-7 | many | TRBD2 | TRBV5-1 | CASALSGGNEQYF | TGCGCCAGCGCATTATCGGGGGGGAACGAGCAGTACTTC
14 | TRBJ2-5 | many | . | TRBV5-1 | CASAIGGDQETQYF | TGCGCCAGCGCTATCGGCGGGGACCAAGAGACCCAGTACTTC
15 | TRBJ2-7 | many | TRBD2 | TRBV28 | CASTWTSGSSYEQYF | TGTGCCAGCACGTGGACTAGCGGGAGCTCCTACGAGCAGTACTTC
12 | TRBJ1-2 | many | TRBD1 | TRBV6-1 | CASSVVDRAYTF | TGTGCCAGCAGCGTGGTCGACAGGGCCTACACCTTC
15 | TRBJ2-1 | many | TRBD2 | TRBV7-8 | CASSLVAGAPHEQFF | TGTGCCAGCAGCTTAGTAGCGGGAGCCCCCCATGAGCAGTTCTTC
16 | TRBJ2-2 | many | TRBD2 | TRBV11-3 | CASSLNRRGGPGELFF | TGTGCCAGCAGCTTAAACCGGCGGGGGGGCCCCGGGGAGCTGTTTTTT
13 | TRBJ2-3 | many | . | TRBV5-1 | CASSGVGVDTQYF | TGCGCCAGCAGCGGGGTGGGAGTAGATACGCAGTATTTT
12 | TRBJ1-3 | many | . | TRBV2 | CARTEDRNTIYF | TGTGCCAGAACGGAGGATAGAAACACCATATATTTT
16 | TRBJ2-7 | many | TRBD1 | TRBV27 | CASSHKGAFQNYEQYF | TGTGCCAGCTCTCATAAGGGGGCCTTTCAGAACTACGAGCAGTACTTC
12 | TRBJ2-5 | many | . | TRBV2 | CASSGSRETQYF | TGTGCCAGCAGTGGAAGCCGAGAGACCCAGTACTTC
13 | TRBJ2-5 | many | TRBD2 | TRBV29-1 | CSLIAGNAETQYF | TGCAGCCTTATAGCGGGAAATGCGGAGACCCAGTACTTC
14 | TRBJ2-2 | many | TRBD2 | TRBV10-3 | CAMTSGSKTGELFF | TGTGCCATGACTAGCGGGAGTAAGACCGGGGAGCTGTTTTTT
16 | TRBJ1-1 | many | . | TRBV7-5 | CVRSLSRTDLNTEAFF | TGTGTCAGAAGCTTGAGTCGGACAGACTTGAACACTGAAGCTTTCTTT